The rows below give T cell receptor beta chains drawn from one sample of a study of shared clonotypes between healthy human individuals. The protocol was immunoSEQ multiplex PCR, while the TCRdb copy is restricted to in-frame clones and leaves out a portion. Among some 2,000,000 clones, 85% to 95% were seen once, and the ten largest hold 0.1% to 0.15%. The specimen sequenced was naive CD4+ T cells sorted from blood. These receptors all come from a man in his late teens or twenties in good health. Both conserved end residues are part of each CDR3. A row's size may be missing; if present it is once, few, many or a size class.

v_call	clone_size	j_call	cdr3_aa
TRBV6-5	-	TRBJ1-6	CASNVGTLTDSPLHF
TRBV7-2	-	TRBJ1-2	CASSPWTGEGYTF
TRBV7-9	-	TRBJ2-7	CASSPRDNSYEQYF
TRBV7-2	-	TRBJ2-2	CASSRDGGISGELFF
TRBV6-1	once	TRBJ1-1	CASSRGENTEAFF
TRBV5-6	-	TRBJ2-5	CASSLTGKVQYF
TRBV7-2	-	TRBJ2-1	CASSLGPSGGSYNEQFF
TRBV5-1	-	TRBJ1-4	CASSLAGQGFEKLFF
TRBV6-6	-	TRBJ1-5	CASSPWVGLDQPQHF
TRBV6-1	once	TRBJ1-2	CASRTSGYTF
TRBV27	-	TRBJ2-7	CASRKIGVTQAYEQYF
TRBV19	-	TRBJ1-4	CASSLGTGLNEKLFF
TRBV28	-	TRBJ2-1	CASSLAAYGGSEQFF
TRBV6-5	-	TRBJ2-3	CASCLGAGVDTQYF
TRBV5-4	-	TRBJ2-5	CASSSRTGGETQYF
TRBV5-1	-	TRBJ1-3	CASGTEGNTIYF
TRBV6-6	-	TRBJ1-3	CASGNSGNTIYF
TRBV18	-	TRBJ2-7	CASSRLGTGAYEQYF
TRBV7-9	-	TRBJ2-1	CASSSFGEQFF
TRBV5-1	-	TRBJ2-3	CASSLPGQGGPDTQYF
TRBV5-1	-	TRBJ2-3	CASSLQAGTDTQYF
TRBV2	-	TRBJ1-5	CASSEEQINQPQHF
TRBV27	-	TRBJ1-1	CASSSHRSPDTEAFF
TRBV18	-	TRBJ2-7	CASSPILGGEQYF
TRBV6-1	-	TRBJ1-1	CASRAGGNTEAFF
TRBV29-1	-	TRBJ2-3	CSVHRDLTDTQYF
TRBV7-2	-	TRBJ2-5	CATRGSGETQYF
TRBV5-1	-	TRBJ2-5	CASSRTSGAPETQYF
TRBV5-5	-	TRBJ1-6	CASSLGTADSPLHF
TRBV4-1	-	TRBJ2-5	CASSHGSRGEETQYF
TRBV5-1	once	TRBJ1-2	CASSLDRTGSYTF
TRBV6-5	-	TRBJ2-5	CASSPFPGTGGTQYF
TRBV9	-	TRBJ2-3	CASSRDRGATDTQYF
TRBV29-1	-	TRBJ2-3	CSVRTLGDTQYF
TRBV7-9	-	TRBJ2-5	CASSQILGQGQETQYF
TRBV25-1	-	TRBJ2-6	CASGGRGMSGANVLTF
TRBV9	-	TRBJ2-1	CASSVGQGFYNEQFF
TRBV30	-	TRBJ2-3	CAGAGGGTDTQYF
TRBV5-3	-	TRBJ2-5	CARSMGWTSGERTSETQYF
TRBV2	-	TRBJ1-6	CASSEAPTGGFSPLHF
TRBV28	-	TRBJ1-6	CASRDGQRSYNSPLHF
TRBV29-1	-	TRBJ2-1	CSVAQTGPFYNEQFF
TRBV7-2	-	TRBJ2-5	CASSFGLAGMETQYF
TRBV7-2	-	TRBJ2-7	CASSRTSREQYF
TRBV5-1	-	TRBJ1-1	CASSPQLEGRTEAFF
TRBV9	-	TRBJ1-3	CASSPRGKVNTIYF
TRBV10-3	-	TRBJ2-7	CAIRSGEEQYF